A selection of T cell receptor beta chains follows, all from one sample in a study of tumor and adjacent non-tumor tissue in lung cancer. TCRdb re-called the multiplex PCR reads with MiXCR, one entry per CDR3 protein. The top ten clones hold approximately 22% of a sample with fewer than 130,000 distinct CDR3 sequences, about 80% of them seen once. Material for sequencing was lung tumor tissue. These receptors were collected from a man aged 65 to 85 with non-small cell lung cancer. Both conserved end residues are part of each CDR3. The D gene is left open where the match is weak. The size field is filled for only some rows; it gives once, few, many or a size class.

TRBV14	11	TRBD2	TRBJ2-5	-	CLSSQAGTHYF	TGTCTCAGCAGCCAAGCGGGGACCCATTACTTC
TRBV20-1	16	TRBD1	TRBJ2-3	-	CSAHRGGTGRGDTQYF	TGCAGTGCCCACAGGGGGGGGACAGGGAGGGGAGATACGCAGTATTTT
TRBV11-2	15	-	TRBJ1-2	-	CASSFQGLVGYGYTF	TGTGCCAGCAGCTTCCAGGGCTTGGTGGGTTATGGCTACACTTTC
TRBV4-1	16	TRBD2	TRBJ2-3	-	CASSQEIPSGTDTQYF	TGCGCTAGCAGCCAAGAGATTCCTAGCGGGACAGATACGCAGTATTTT
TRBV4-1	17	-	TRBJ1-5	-	CANSQSSSIYSNQHQHF	TGCGCCAACAGCCAGAGTAGCAGCATTTATAGCAATCAGCACCAGCATTTT
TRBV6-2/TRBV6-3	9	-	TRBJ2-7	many	CASSDEQYF	TGTGCCAGCAGTGACGAGCAGTACTTC
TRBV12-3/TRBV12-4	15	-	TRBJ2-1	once	CASSPDGGSYNEQFF	TGTGCCAGCAGTCCGGACGGGGGCTCCTACAATGAGCAGTTCTTC
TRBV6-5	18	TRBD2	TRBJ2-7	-	CASNHTSTSGSGPYEQYF	TGTGCCAGCAACCACACTTCGACTAGCGGGAGCGGTCCCTACGAGCAGTACTTC
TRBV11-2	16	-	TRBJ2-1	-	CASSLGARDGYNEQFF	TGTGCTAGCAGCTTAGGGGCTAGGGACGGGTACAATGAGCAGTTCTTC
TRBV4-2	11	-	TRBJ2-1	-	CVSRGNNGQFF	TGTGTCAGCAGGGGCAACAATGGGCAGTTCTTC
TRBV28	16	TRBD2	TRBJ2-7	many	CASSPPLAGGGIEQYF	TGTGCCAGCAGCCCTCCTCTGGCGGGGGGGGGAATAGAGCAGTACTTC
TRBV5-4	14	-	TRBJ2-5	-	CVSSSLDSQESQYF	TGTGTCAGCAGCTCCCTGGACAGCCAAGAGTCCCAGTACTTC
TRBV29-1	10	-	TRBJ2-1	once	CSVRYVKQFF	TGCAGCGTCCGATACGTTAAACAGTTCTTC
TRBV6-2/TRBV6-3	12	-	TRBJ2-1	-	CASGYVVGEQFF	TGTGCCAGCGGTTACGTAGTTGGCGAGCAGTTCTTC
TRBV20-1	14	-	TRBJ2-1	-	CSAAGAGFCNEQFF	TGCAGTGCTGCCGGGGCAGGCTTCTGCAATGAGCAGTTCTTC
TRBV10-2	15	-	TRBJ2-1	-	CASRSPGPFSHEQSF	TGCGCGAGCAGGTCCCCGGGACCCTTTTCTCATGAGCAGTCCTTC
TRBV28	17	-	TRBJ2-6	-	CTSSLFTGKGGANVLTF	TGTACCAGCAGTTTATTTACAGGGAAAGGGGGGGCCAACGTCCTGACATTC
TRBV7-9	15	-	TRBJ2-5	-	CASRAGASGAETQYF	TGTGCCAGCCGCGCAGGGGCATCAGGGGCTGAGACCCAGTACTTC
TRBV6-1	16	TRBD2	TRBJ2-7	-	CASGRGTSGNSYEQYF	TGTGCCAGCGGAAGAGGGACTAGCGGCAACTCATACGAACAGTACTTC
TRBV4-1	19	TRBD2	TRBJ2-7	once	CASSPRGSGLAGETYEHYF	TGCGCCAGCAGCCCAAGGGGTTCAGGACTAGCGGGGGAGACCTATGAGCACTACTTC
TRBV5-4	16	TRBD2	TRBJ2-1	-	CASSPGLAGVIIEQFF	TGTGCCAGCAGCCCGGGACTAGCGGGGGTTATCATTGAGCAGTTCTTC
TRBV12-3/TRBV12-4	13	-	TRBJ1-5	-	CASSLTGGGGPAF	TGTGCCAGCAGTTTAACCGGGGGGGGGGGCCCAGCATTT
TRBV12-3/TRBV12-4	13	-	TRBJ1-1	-	CASGFRNTQRAFF	TGTGCCAGCGGTTTTCGGAACACACAGAGAGCTTTCTTT
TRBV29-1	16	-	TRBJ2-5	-	CSAKPYLKIGQATQYF	TGCAGCGCTAAGCCCTACCTCAAGATAGGTCAAGCGACCCAGTACTTC
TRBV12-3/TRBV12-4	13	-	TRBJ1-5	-	CASSPGQYQPQYF	TGTGCCAGCAGTCCAGGACAGTATCAGCCCCAATATTTT
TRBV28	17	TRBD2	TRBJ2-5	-	CANSPGLAAVYGETQYF	TGTGCCAACAGTCCAGGACTAGCAGCGGTGTATGGAGAGACCCAGTACTTC
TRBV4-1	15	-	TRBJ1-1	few	CASSQGTATYTEAFF	TGCGCCAGTAGCCAGGGGACGGCAACTTACACTGAAGCTTTCTTT
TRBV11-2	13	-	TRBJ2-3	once	CTTSGWSTDTQYF	TGTACCACGTCTGGTTGGAGCACGGATACGCAGTATTTT
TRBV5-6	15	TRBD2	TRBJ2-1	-	CASSQRVGLASKQFF	TGTGCCAGCAGCCAAAGAGTCGGACTAGCGTCTAAGCAGTTCTTC
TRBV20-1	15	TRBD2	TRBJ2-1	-	CSARASGWIVDEQFF	TGCAGTGCTAGAGCTAGCGGGTGGATAGTAGATGAGCAGTTCTTC
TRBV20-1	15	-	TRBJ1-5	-	CSARATPDRYQPQHF	TGCAGTGCTAGAGCTACCCCGGACAGATATCAGCCCCAGCATTTT
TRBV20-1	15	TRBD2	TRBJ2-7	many	CSADHPGLAGDEQYF	TGCAGTGCTGATCATCCGGGACTAGCGGGAGACGAGCAGTACTTC
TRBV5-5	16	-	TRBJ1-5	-	CASSFGRATGNQLQHF	TGTGCCAGTAGCTTTGGTAGGGCAACAGGCAATCAGCTCCAGCATTTT
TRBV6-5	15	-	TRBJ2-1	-	CASRDWGASYNEQFF	TGTGCCAGCAGAGATTGGGGGGCCTCCTACAATGAGCAGTTCTTC
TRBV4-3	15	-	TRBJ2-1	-	CVSSQQSGAYNEQFF	TGCGTCAGCAGCCAACAGTCCGGGGCTTACAATGAGCAGTTCTTC
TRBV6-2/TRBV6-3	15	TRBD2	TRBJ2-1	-	CASNPGLGNSSEQFF	TGTGCCAGCAATCCGGGACTAGGCAATAGCAGTGAGCAGTTCTTC
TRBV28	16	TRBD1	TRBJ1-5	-	CASSPCKQGINQPQHF	TGTGCCAGCAGTCCGTGTAAACAGGGGATCAATCAGCCTCAGCATTTT
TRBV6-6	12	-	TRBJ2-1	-	CASSYFPDEHLF	TGTGCCAGCAGTTACTTTCCGGATGAGCACCTCTTC
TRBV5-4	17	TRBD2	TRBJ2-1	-	CASSYGLAGYSDNEQFF	TGTGCCAGCAGTTACGGACTAGCGGGTTACTCCGACAATGAGCAGTTCTTC
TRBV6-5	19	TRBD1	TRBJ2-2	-	CASSYYPPGTGGSGGGLFF	TGTGCCAGCAGTTACTACCCTCCCGGGACAGGGGGTAGTGGCGGGGGGCTGTTTTTT
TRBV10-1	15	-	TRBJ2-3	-	CASSESKQTADKQYF	TGCGCCAGCAGTGAGTCGAAACAGACAGCAGATAAGCAGTATTTT
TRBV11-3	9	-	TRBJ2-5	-	CPANVTQYF	TGTCCAGCCAATGTGACCCAGTACTTC